What follows are 11 T cell receptor beta chains derived from one specimen sequenced in a study of control samples from healthy donors and cancer patients. Profiled with immunoSEQ multiplex PCR; TCRdb holds only in-frame clones, not every one. The sample includes 98,000 or so clones, over 60% seen only once; the top ten take 10% to 13%. The source material was blood. These receptor sequences come from a young woman in good health.

The gene calls are TRBV3-1 (or the pseudogene TRBV3-2) and TRBJ2-5, with 10 bases aligning to TRBD2. V lost 1 base to trimming and J lost 5 bases; unmatched junction nucleotides: 10. Germline lookup yields CDR1 LGHDT and CDR2 YNNKEL (reference sequence). The CDR3 has 17 amino acids. CDR3 in amino acids: CASSQGVPSGGGETQYF. The DNA for the CDR3 is TGTGCCAGCAGCCAAGGGGTTCCTAGCGGGGGCGGGGAGACCCAGTACTTC.

This clone was found a few times. The V and J genes are TRBV11-3 and TRBJ2-3; TRBD2 aligns across 7 bases. The CDR3 spans 14 residues. Germline V gene sequence: CDR1 SGHNT, CDR2 YENEEA. V lost 4 bases, J lost 2 bases, and 3 bases stayed unmatched. The DNA of the CDR3 is TGTGCCAGCAGCTCCGGGAGGAACACAGATACGCAGTATTTT. It is translated as CASSSGRNTDTQYF.

V and J are TRBV5-1 and TRBJ1-2; D gene ambiguous. The CDR3 is 15 residues long. The V and J ends lost 0 bases and 8 bases respectively, with 17 bases between them. Germline V CDR1 and CDR2: SGHRS, YFSETQ. Written as DNA, the CDR3 is TGCGCCAGCAGCTTGGACGGCATCCTAACCCAAGGCTACACCTTC. Translation: CASSLDGILTQGYTF.

V is TRBV3-1 (or the pseudogene TRBV3-2) and J is TRBJ1-2; no firm D call. The CDR3 totals 12 residues. Germline-derived CDR1 and CDR2 are LGHDT and YNNKEL (reference sequence). V lost 2 bases and J lost 5, with 6 bases in between. The CDR3 nucleotides read TGTGCCAGCAGCCAATCCGGTTATGGCTACACCTTC. Its translation: CASSQSGYGYTF.

The gene calls are TRBV5-1 and TRBJ1-2, with D perhaps TRBD1 (5 bases). Germline values: CDR1 SGHRS, CDR2 YFSETQ. The ends were cut back, 0 bases at V and 7 bases at J, with 13 bases in the middle. The CDR3 consists of 14 residues. CDR3 sequence reads: CASSLGGVGGGYTF. CDR3 bases: TGCGCCAGCAGCTTGGGAGGGGTCGGTGGTGGCTACACCTTC. The whole variable domain, remainder taken from reference TRBV5-1 and TRBJ1-2, is KAGVTQTPRYLIKTRGQQVTLSCSPISGHRSVSWYQQTPGQGLQFLFEYFSETQRNKGNFPGRFSGRQFSNSRSEMNVSTLELGDSALYLCASSLGGVGGGYTFGSGTRLTVV.

The chain is built from TRBV18 and TRBJ1-4; TRBD1 might be the D (6 bases). Germline CDR1 and CDR2: KGHSH and LQKENI. Deletions cut 5 bases from V and 0 bases from J, with 10 bases between. This CDR3 region has 15 residues. CDR3 protein: CASSTTGSTNEKLFF. The CDR3 nucleotides are TGTGCCAGCTCAACGACAGGTTCAACTAATGAAAAACTGTTTTTT.

The chain couples TRBV24-1 to TRBJ1-5; perhaps TRBD1 as D (5 bases). V lost 2 bases to trimming and J lost 7 bases, with 11 bases between them. The germline V gene encodes CDR1 KGHDR and CDR2 SFDVKD. The CDR3 is 14 residues long. DNA for the CDR3: TGTGCCACCAGTGATTCCCGGGACTTGCAGCCCCAGCATTTT. Residues: CATSDSRDLQPQHF.

In this sample, this clone turned up once. The chain employs TRBV19 and TRBJ2-3; 8 bases align to TRBD1. J was trimmed by 3 bases and V by 1 base; bases with no gene match: 3. The CDR3 spans 15 residues. The germline V gene has CDR1 LNHDA and CDR2 SQIVND (reference sequence). The chain's CDR3 is CASSIGTGLTDTQYF. CDR3 sequence (DNA): TGTGCCAGTAGTATAGGGACAGGGTTGACAGATACGCAGTATTTT.

The chain recombines TRBV9 with TRBJ2-7; no clear D gene. Trimming shortened V by 2 bases and J by 0 bases, and 9 bases separated the two germline ends. This CDR3 has 14 amino acids. Germline CDR1 and CDR2: SGDLS and YYNGEE. The CDR3 DNA reads as TGTGCCAGCAGCGTTGTCGGCAGCTCCTACGAGCAGTACTTC. It yields the protein CASSVVGSSYEQYF.

This chain connects TRBV19 to TRBJ2-1; D not certain. V was clipped by 5 bases and J by 8 bases, with 7 bases between them. The germline CDR1 and CDR2 sequences are LNHDA and SQIVND (reference sequence). The CDR3 is 11 amino acids. CDR3 sequence (DNA): TGTGCCAGTAGTTTAACTCATGAGCAGTTCTTC. This encodes CASSLTHEQFF.

On this clone: Other DNA sequences in the same sample also yield this CDR3. This sequence joins TRBV18 and TRBJ2-3, with D unclear. Germline CDR1 KGHSH, CDR2 LQKENI. The CDR3 loop spans 12 amino acids. V was shortened by 6 bases and J by 0 bases, with 4 bases between the two germline ends. The CDR3 DNA follows: TGTGCCAGCTCGCCCAGCACAGATACGCAGTATTTT. This gives the protein CASSPSTDTQYF.